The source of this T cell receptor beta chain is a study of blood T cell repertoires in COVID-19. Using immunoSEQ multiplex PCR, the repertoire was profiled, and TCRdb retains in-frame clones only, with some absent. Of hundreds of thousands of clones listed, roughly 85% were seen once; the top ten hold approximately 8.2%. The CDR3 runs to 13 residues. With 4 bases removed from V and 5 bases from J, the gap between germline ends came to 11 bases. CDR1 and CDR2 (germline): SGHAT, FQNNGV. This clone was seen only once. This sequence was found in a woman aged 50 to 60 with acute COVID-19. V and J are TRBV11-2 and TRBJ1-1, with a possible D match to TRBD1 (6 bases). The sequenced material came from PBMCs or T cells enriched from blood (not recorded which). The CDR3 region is CASSSGAGTEAFF. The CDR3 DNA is TGTGCCAGCAGCTCAGGGGCTGGGACTGAAGCTTTCTTT.